The 28 T cell receptor beta chains reported below all come from one sample, sequenced in a study of Ad26.COV2.S vaccination and SARS-CoV-2 variants. Treatment here: around 19 received Ad26.COV2.S at low or high dose, single or two shots; roughly five received placebo; per-sample allocation not given. Day 63 after the first injection of vaccine or placebo was the sampling time. Produced via immunoSEQ multiplex PCR; TCRdb's table is partial and in-frame only. The sample records 200,000 to 250,000 clones, 88% being singletons. This specimen was peripheral blood, taken in a trial of Ad26.COV2.S vaccine versus placebo. These receptors originate from a person between 18 and 65 years old who received the Ad26.COV2.S COVID-19 vaccine or a placebo.

The chain couples TRBV27 to TRBJ1-5; 12 bases are shared with TRBD1. This CDR3 has 18 residues. CDR1 is MNHEY and CDR2 is SMNVEV in the germline V gene (reference sequence). The trim removed 10 bases at V and 0 bases at J, leaving 13 bases unmatched. DNA for the CDR3: TGTGCCACGCGGAAGGGGACAGGGGGCACCAGTAGCAATCAGCCCCAGCATTTT. It is translated as CATRKGTGGTSSNQPQHF.

The chain couples TRBV5-1 to TRBJ1-4; possible D gene TRBD1, 5 bases. V lost 0 bases and J 6 bases, leaving 12 bases between the germline ends. CDR3 length equals 15 residues. Germline V gene lookup returns CDR1 SGHRS and CDR2 YFSETQ. CDR3 DNA sequence: TGCGCCAGCAGCTTGGCGGGCAGGGTAGATGAAAAACTGTTTTTT. It is translated as CASSLAGRVDEKLFF.

V and J are TRBV5-1 and TRBJ2-2; TRBD2 aligns across 7 bases. This CDR3 has 15 amino acids. V dropped 2 bases and J dropped 3; count of bases not matched to a gene: 4. Germline-derived CDR1 and CDR2 are SGHRS and YFSETQ. The CDR3 protein is CASSFVAGDTGELFF. The CDR3 coding sequence is TGCGCCAGCAGCTTTGTGGCGGGGGACACCGGGGAGCTGTTTTTT.

The rearrangement uses TRBV28 and TRBJ1-2; 11 bases are a match to TRBD1. Germline CDR1 reads MDHEN; CDR2 reads SYDVKM. CDR3 size: 15 residues. J was trimmed by 1 base and V by 9 bases; bases with no gene match: 7. The CDR3 sequence: CASGTGGLSNYGYTF. The CDR3 region has the DNA TGTGCCAGTGGGACAGGGGGACTCAGTAACTATGGCTACACCTTC.

The gene calls are TRBV7-9 and TRBJ2-5; tentative D call: TRBD2 (6 bases). The CDR3 loop spans 16 amino acids. The V gene lost 5 bases and the J gene lost 1 base, with 17 bases spanning the gap. Germline V CDR1 and CDR2: SEHNR, FQNEAQ (reference sequence). CDR3 coding DNA: TGTGCCAGCAGCCCCCCGATTAGCGGCCTCCAAGAGACCCAGTACTTC. Its protein is CASSPPISGLQETQYF.

The chain is built from TRBV11-2 and TRBJ1-1, with D hard to call. The CDR3 runs to 16 residues. The ends were cut back, 1 base at V and 3 bases at J, with 15 bases in the middle. The germline CDR1 and CDR2 sequences are SGHAT and FQNNGV. The CDR3: CASSLVGRVGDTEAFF. CDR3 sequence (DNA): TGTGCCAGCAGCTTAGTTGGGAGGGTAGGAGACACTGAAGCTTTCTTT.

The genes are TRBV28 and TRBJ1-3; D remains ambiguous. This CDR3 has 15 residues. Germline CDR1 reads MDHEN; CDR2 reads SYDVKM. V was cut by 2 bases and J by 0 bases, with 8 bases left in between. CDR3 protein: CASSLGSGSGNTIYF. DNA for the CDR3: TGTGCCAGCAGTTTAGGCTCAGGCTCTGGAAACACCATATATTTT.

V is TRBV7-8 and J is TRBJ1-3, with D unresolved. The CDR3 has 14 amino acids. Germline CDR1 SGHVS, CDR2 FQNEAQ. V dropped 5 bases and J dropped 4 bases, with 12 bases sitting between them. The CDR3 sequence is CASSPLTGGNTIYF. The CDR3 nucleotides are TGTGCCAGCAGCCCCCTGACTGGCGGAAACACCATATATTTT.

The chain carries TRBV15 and TRBJ1-5; 7 bases line up with TRBD1. Trimming took 2 bases from V and 9 from J; bases not matched to a gene: 10. The CDR3 runs 15 residues. The germline CDR1 and CDR2 sequences are LNHNV and YYDKDF (reference sequence). The CDR3 DNA follows: TGTGCCACCAGCAGACCGCAGGGGGTAAACTGGCCCCAGCATTTT. Amino acid sequence: CATSRPQGVNWPQHF.

The chain combines TRBV12-5 with TRBJ1-2; D uncertain. Germline CDR1 is LGHNT and CDR2 is FRNRAP. The CDR3 runs 9 residues. V was shortened by 6 bases and J by 8 bases, with 4 bases between the two germline ends. The CDR3 here is CASGSGYTF. In nucleotides, the CDR3 is TGTGCTAGTGGGAGCGGCTACACCTTC.

The chain carries TRBV7-9 and TRBJ1-6; 7 bases align to TRBD1. The CDR3 loop spans 16 amino acids. Germline V lookup: CDR1 SEHNR, CDR2 FQNEAQ (reference sequence). J lost 10 bases, V lost 3 bases, and 12 bases had no gene match. CDR3 sequence (DNA): TGTGCCAGCAGCTTTATTGCGGACAGGCCGACATCACCCCTCCACTTT. This codes for CASSFIADRPTSPLHF.

The chain recombines TRBV6-5 with TRBJ1-1, with D possibly being TRBD1 (5 bases). The CDR3 spans 13 residues. CDR1 MNHEY and CDR2 SVGAGI come from the germline V gene. The germline V and J ends were trimmed by 8 bases and 3 bases, with 13 bases remaining between them. CDR3 DNA: TGTGCCAGCGGATTTGGACATTACACTGAAGCTTTCTTT. It specifies CASGFGHYTEAFF.

This clone was detected once. This chain joins TRBV5-1 and TRBJ2-7, with TRBD1 matching 7 bases. V dropped 4 bases and J dropped 0; count of bases not matched to a gene: 7. Germline lookup yields CDR1 SGHRS and CDR2 YFSETQ. The CDR3 length is 15 residues. For the CDR3, the DNA is TGCGCCAGCAGCAACTCCGGGACAGTCTCCTACGAGCAGTACTTC. Protein sequence: CASSNSGTVSYEQYF.

The V and J genes are TRBV5-6 and TRBJ2-2; 9 nucleotides match TRBD1. V lost 4 bases to trimming and J lost 6 bases; unmatched junction nucleotides: 4. Germline-derived CDR1 and CDR2 are SGHDT and YYEEEE. CDR3 size: 14 residues. CDR3 sequence reads: CASSPTGGPGELFF. CDR3 coding DNA: TGTGCCAGCAGCCCGACAGGGGGGCCCGGGGAGCTGTTTTTT. Filled out from reference TRBV5-6 and TRBJ2-2, the complete variable domain reads DAGVTQSPTHLIKTRGQQVTLRCSPKSGHDTVSWYQQALGQGPQFIFQYYEEEERQRGNFPDRFSGHQFPNYSSELNVNALLLGDSALYLCASSPTGGPGELFFGEGSRLTVL.

The V gene is TRBV6-2 or TRBV6-3, the J gene TRBJ1-5; a possible D gene is TRBD1 (6 bases). The germline gives CDR1 MNHEY, CDR2 SVGEGT. The CDR3 length is 15 residues. The V end was cut by 0 bases, the J end by 7 bases, with 13 bases between. Here the CDR3 DNA reads TGTGCCAGCAGTTACTCGATTTCAGGGGTACAGCCCCAGCATTTT. Its protein is CASSYSISGVQPQHF.

CDR3 in amino acids: CATSDLTSGGAIGELFF. CDR3 in DNA: TGTGCCACCAGTGATTTGACTAGCGGGGGGGCCATCGGGGAGCTGTTTTTT. The chain combines TRBV24-1 with TRBJ2-2; 13 bases match TRBD2. V was pared by 0 bases and J by 7 bases, with 4 bases of the junction left unmatched. Germline assignment: CDR1 KGHDR and CDR2 SFDVKD. The CDR3 covers 17 residues.

There are a few counts of this clone. The chain combines TRBV19 with TRBJ1-2; TRBD1 aligns across 7 bases. V gave up 7 bases and J gave up 2 bases; unmatched junction bases: 4. CDR3 length equals 13 residues. From germline, CDR1 is LNHDA and CDR2 SQIVND (reference sequence). Here the CDR3 DNA reads TGTGCCAGTACCAGGGGGGGGAACTATGGCTACACCTTC. Translating it yields CASTRGGNYGYTF.

This clone has a single count. The same CDR3 arises from other DNA sequences in this sample as well. The chain is built from TRBV5-1 and TRBJ2-7, with D unresolved. The CDR3 covers 14 residues. Germline values: CDR1 SGHRS, CDR2 YFSETQ. V lost 0 bases to trimming and J lost 2 bases, with 9 bases between them. This CDR3 is CASSLGTGPYEQYF. CDR3 coding DNA: TGCGCCAGCAGCTTGGGTACGGGTCCCTACGAGCAGTACTTC.

The V and J genes are TRBV28 and TRBJ1-1, with 8 bases identical to TRBD1. Losses at the gene ends were 1 base for V and 4 bases for J; bases not matched to a gene: 8. Germline values: CDR1 MDHEN, CDR2 SYDVKM. This CDR3 contains 16 residues. CDR3 sequence reads: CASSLYGQGSGTEAFF. The CDR3 DNA reads as TGTGCCAGCAGTTTATACGGACAGGGAAGTGGCACTGAAGCTTTCTTT.

The chain couples TRBV18 to TRBJ1-5; 8 bases line up with TRBD1. This CDR3 has 16 residues. The ends lost 2 bases at V and 1 base at J; junction bases unmatched: 4. The germline V gene encodes CDR1 KGHSH and CDR2 LQKENI. As DNA, the CDR3 is TGTGCCAGCTCACCAATTGCAGGGGGCAGCAATCAGCCCCAGCATTTT. It encodes CASSPIAGGSNQPQHF.

V is TRBV5-4 and J is TRBJ2-7; D gene unclear. CDR3 length equals 13 residues. Germline V lookup: CDR1 SGHNT, CDR2 YYREEE (reference sequence). Trimming removed 3 bases from V and 5 bases from J, with 12 bases in between. The CDR3 protein is CASSSSWANEQYF. As DNA, the CDR3 is TGTGCCAGCAGCTCCTCGTGGGCAAACGAGCAGTACTTC.

The chain carries TRBV25-1 and TRBJ2-2, with 9 bases aligning to TRBD1. The CDR3 is 17 residues long. V trimming: 2 bases; J trimming: 1 base; junction bases outside the gene matches: 5. The germline CDR1 and CDR2 sequences are MGHDK and SYGVNS. The CDR3 region has the DNA TGTGCCAGCAGTGAACCGCCGGGACAGGGGAACACCGGGGAGCTGTTTTTT. Its translation: CASSEPPGQGNTGELFF.

The V gene is TRBV28, the J gene TRBJ2-7; 8 bases map to TRBD1. This CDR3 comprises 17 residues. Losses at the gene ends were 2 bases for V and 3 bases for J; bases not matched to a gene: 12. Germline V gives CDR1 MDHEN, CDR2 SYDVKM. In nucleotides, the CDR3 is TGTGCCAGCAGTTTAGGCGGCGGGGCAGGGGGCGTCTACGAGCAGTACTTC. It yields the protein CASSLGGGAGGVYEQYF.

The gene calls are TRBV19 and TRBJ1-5; D gene uncertain. The CDR3 totals 13 residues. Trimming took 1 base from V and 4 from J, leaving 5 bases between them. The germline V gene has CDR1 LNHDA and CDR2 SQIVND (reference sequence). In DNA form, the CDR3 reads TGTGCCAGTAGTATAGGTTGGAATCAGCCCCAGCATTTT. Translating gives CASSIGWNQPQHF.

The J gene is TRBJ2-7, the V gene TRBV21-1; TRBD1, as called in the table, went unchecked against the DNA. TRBV21-1 is a documented pseudogene. The CDR3 length is 22 residues. CDR3: CASSTKGEQPGTPTVRSYEQYF. The CDR3 coding sequence is TGTGCCAGCAGCACAAAAGGGGAACAACCCGGGACACCCACCGTGAGGTCCTACGAGCAGTACTTC.

The count of this clone is one. The rearrangement joins TRBV7-2 to TRBJ2-3; the match to TRBD1 covers 11 bases. CDR1 and CDR2 from the germline V gene are SGHTA and FQGNSA. The length of the CDR3 is 15 residues. Germline trimming cut 4 bases from V and 3 bases from J; bases unmatched to any gene: 3. The CDR3 sequence is CASSSGQGGTDTQYF. DNA of the CDR3: TGTGCCAGCAGCTCGGGACAGGGGGGAACAGATACGCAGTATTTT.

The chain's CDR3 is CASSPRGGVSYEQYF. CDR3 DNA: TGTGCCAGCAGCCCGAGGGGGGGGGTCTCCTACGAGCAGTACTTC. V is TRBV6-6 and J is TRBJ2-7; TRBD2 might be the D (7 bases). Trimming cost V 6 bases and J 0 bases, with 15 bases left between them. CDR1 is MNHNY, CDR2 SVGAGI, per germline (reference sequence). The CDR3 consists of 15 residues.

The CDR3 is CATSATMGGRNTGELFF. CDR3 bases: TGTGCCACCAGCGCCACTATGGGGGGGAGGAACACCGGGGAGCTGTTTTTT. V gene TRBV24-1 combines with J gene TRBJ2-2; 7 nucleotides agree with TRBD2. V lost 7 bases, J lost 1 base, and 11 bases stayed unmatched. The germline gives CDR1 KGHDR, CDR2 SFDVKD. The CDR3 runs to 17 residues.